This T cell receptor (beta chain) was sequenced for a study of blood T cell repertoires in COVID-19. This clone was seen only once. The V gene's germline CDR1 is SGHTA and CDR2 FQGNSA. This CDR3 is built from 19 residues. The V and J ends lost 4 bases and 4 bases, in that order; junction bases with no gene match: 17. Profiling relied on immunoSEQ multiplex PCR, and the TCRdb table lists in-frame clones only, not all of them. The sample holds about 190,000 clones; about 85% are singletons and the top ten take around 23%. Source material: PBMCs or T cells enriched from blood (not recorded which). This receptor was obtained from a woman in her 40s in a cohort exposed to, infected with or recovered from COVID-19 (not recorded which). The chain joins TRBV7-2 to TRBJ2-1; 9 nucleotides line up with TRBD2. The CDR3 is CASSSGPGRGGRRYNEQFF. The CDR3 DNA reads as TGTGCCAGCAGCTCAGGCCCGGGGCGGGGGGGCAGGAGATACAATGAGCAGTTCTTC. Using reference TRBV7-2 and TRBJ2-1 for the parts outside the CDR3, the full variable domain is GAGVSQSPSNKVTEKGKDVELRCDPISGHTALYWYRQSLGQGLEFLIYFQGNSAPDKSGLPSDRFSAERTGGSVSTLTIQRTQQEDSAVYLCASSSGPGRGGRRYNEQFFGPGTRLTVL.